This TCR beta chain was found in a study of T cell changes during pregnancy in multiple sclerosis. Only in-frame clones appear in the TCRdb table, and some are missing; sequencing was by immunoSEQ multiplex PCR. In the table there are 40,000 or so clones, 90% of which are singletons. The specimen was CD8+ T cells from peripheral blood mononuclear cells, collected in the first trimester of pregnancy. This clonotype originated in a female donor with multiple sclerosis, enrolled in a pregnancy study.

CDR3 region: CASRQGSAEAFF. The CDR3 DNA is TGTGCCAGTAGACAGGGATCGGCTGAAGCTTTCTTT. This chain uses TRBV19 with TRBJ1-1, with D perhaps TRBD1 (6 bases). Germline V gene sequence: CDR1 LNHDA, CDR2 SQIVND (reference sequence). Trimming took 6 bases from V and 6 from J, leaving 11 bases between them. The CDR3 sequence is 12 residues long.